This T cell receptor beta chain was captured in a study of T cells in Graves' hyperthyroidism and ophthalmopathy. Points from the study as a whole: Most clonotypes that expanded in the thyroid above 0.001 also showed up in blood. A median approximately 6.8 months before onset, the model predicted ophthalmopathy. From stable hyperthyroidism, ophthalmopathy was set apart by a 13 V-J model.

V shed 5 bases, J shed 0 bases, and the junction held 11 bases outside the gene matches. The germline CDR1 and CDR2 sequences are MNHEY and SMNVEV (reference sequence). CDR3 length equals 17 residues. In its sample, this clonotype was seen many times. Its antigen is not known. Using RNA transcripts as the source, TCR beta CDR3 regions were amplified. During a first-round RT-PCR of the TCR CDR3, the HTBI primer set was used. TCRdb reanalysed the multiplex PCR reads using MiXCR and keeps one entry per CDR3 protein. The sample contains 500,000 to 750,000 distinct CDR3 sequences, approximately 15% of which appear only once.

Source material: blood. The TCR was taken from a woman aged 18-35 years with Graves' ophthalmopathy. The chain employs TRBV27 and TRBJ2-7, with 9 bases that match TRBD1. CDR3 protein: CASSIAGDRAVSYEQYF. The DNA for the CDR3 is TGTGCCAGCAGTATCGCTGGGGACAGGGCGGTCTCCTACGAGCAGTACTTC.